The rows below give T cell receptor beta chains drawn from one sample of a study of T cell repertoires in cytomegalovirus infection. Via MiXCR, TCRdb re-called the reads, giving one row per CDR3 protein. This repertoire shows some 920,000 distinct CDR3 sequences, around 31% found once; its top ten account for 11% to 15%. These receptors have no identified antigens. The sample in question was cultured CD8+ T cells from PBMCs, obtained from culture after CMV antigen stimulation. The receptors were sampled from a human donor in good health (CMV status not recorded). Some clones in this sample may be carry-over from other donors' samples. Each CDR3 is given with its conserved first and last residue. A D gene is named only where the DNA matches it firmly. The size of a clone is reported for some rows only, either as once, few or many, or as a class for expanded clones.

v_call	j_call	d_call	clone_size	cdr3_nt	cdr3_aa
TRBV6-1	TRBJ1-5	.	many	TGTGCCAGCACCCAGAGGTGGGGGGTGAGCAATCAGCCCCAGCATTTT	CASTQRWGVSNQPQHF
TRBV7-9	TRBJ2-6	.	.	TGTGCCAGCAGCGCCCAAGGGGGAGCTCGGTCTGGGGCCAACGTCCTGACTTTC	CASSAQGGARSGANVLTF
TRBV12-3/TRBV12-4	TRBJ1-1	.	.	TGTGCCACCCCTGGGACGTACAGGGAGGCCACTGAAGCTTTCTTT	CATPGTYREATEAFF
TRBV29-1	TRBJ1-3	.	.	TGCAGCGTCCTGACGGACCGGGAGGGTAGCACCATATATTTT	CSVLTDREGSTIYF
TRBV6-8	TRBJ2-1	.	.	TGTGCCAGCAGTTATCGGCTTTTCAATGAGCAGTTCTTC	CASSYRLFNEQFF
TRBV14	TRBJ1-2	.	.	TGTGCCAGCAGCCAAACATTAAACCGGGACTACGGCTACACCTTC	CASSQTLNRDYGYTF
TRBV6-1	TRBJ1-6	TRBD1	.	TGTGCCAGCAGTGAATGGCGGACAGGGGGCAGTTCACCCCTCCACTTT	CASSEWRTGGSSPLHF
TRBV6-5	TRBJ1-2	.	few	TGTGCCAGCAGTTACCACGCCGGGTATTCCTATGGCTACACCTTC	CASSYHAGYSYGYTF
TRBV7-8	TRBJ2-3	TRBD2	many	TGTGCCAGCAGCTTAGCGCTGGCTAGCGGGGCGATATTCACAGATACGCAGTATTTT	CASSLALASGAIFTDTQYF
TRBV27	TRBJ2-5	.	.	TGTGCCAGCAGTTTATTGGGAGGAACCTCGGGAGAGACCCAGTACTTC	CASSLLGGTSGETQYF
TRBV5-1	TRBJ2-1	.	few	TGCGCCAGCAGCTTGGGGACCTCTGGGCGGAATGAGCAGTTCTTC	CASSLGTSGRNEQFF
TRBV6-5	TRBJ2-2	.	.	TGTGCCAGCAGTTACTCAACCAGCATCACCGGGGAGCTGTTTTTT	CASSYSTSITGELFF